The present entry profiles one T cell receptor beta chain with its context. Its antigen is currently unknown. Treatment of the sample: roughly 19 received Ad26.COV2.S at low or high dose, single or two shots; roughly 5 received placebo; per-sample allocation not given. Sampling was performed 63 days after the first vaccine or placebo injection. In Boston, the donor was an adult between 18-55 years of age. Expression of Wuhan-strain SARS-CoV-2 spike came from the Ad26 vector that formed the vaccine. Generated by immunoSEQ multiplex PCR, the TCRdb table keeps only in-frame clones and is missing some. The sample consists of approximately 350,000 clones, 83% of them appearing once. This entry belongs to a study of Ad26.COV2.S vaccination and SARS-CoV-2 variants. For the study at large: Once, or twice with 56 days between doses, Ad26.COV2.S was given intramuscularly.

Germline lookup yields CDR1 SEHNR and CDR2 FQNEAQ (reference sequence). V was clipped by 7 bases and J by 5 bases; unmatched bases: 18. This CDR3 has 17 amino acids. Overall study findings and caveats: Placebo and vaccine recipients had non-spike TCR breadth that was similar.

Source: peripheral blood, taken in a trial of Ad26.COV2.S vaccine versus placebo. The receptor was derived from a person between 18 and 59 years old who received the Ad26.COV2.S COVID-19 vaccine or a placebo. The chain is built from TRBV7-9 and TRBJ1-2; 8 positions match TRBD1. The CDR3 region has the DNA TGTGCCAGCACTACCACCCGGAACAGGGGGTACTCATATGGCTACACCTTC. As protein: CASTTTRNRGYSYGYTF. The whole variable domain, remainder taken from reference TRBV7-9 and TRBJ1-2, is DTGVSQNPRHKITKRGQNVTFRCDPISEHNRLYWYRQTLGQGPEFLTYFQNEAQLEKSRLLSDRFSAERPKGSFSTLEIQRTEQGDSAMYLCASTTTRNRGYSYGYTFGSGTRLTVV.